Below, 15 T cell receptor beta chains from the same sample are listed, as sequenced in a study of cytomegalovirus exposure and HLA in healthy donors. Amplification used 60 Vbeta primers and 13 Jbeta primers. Data came from immunoSEQ multiplex PCR; TCRdb stores just in-frame clones and leaves some out. The table records under 200,000 clones, 82% of them present only once. Sequencing was performed on PBMCs. These receptor sequences come from a woman in her late teens or twenties in good health and CMV-seronegative.

V usage is TRBV4-3 and J usage is TRBJ2-7; TRBD1 matches at 9 bases. V was clipped by 1 base and J by 5 bases; unmatched bases: 3. The germline V gene encodes CDR1 LGHNA and CDR2 YSLEER. The CDR3 covers 14 residues. The CDR3 DNA reads as TGCGCCAGCAGCCAAGGGACAGGGGTCAACGAGCAGTACTTC. It translates to CASSQGTGVNEQYF.

This rearrangement joins TRBV6-6 to TRBJ2-7, with D possibly being TRBD2 (5 bases). This CDR3 is 15 amino acids long. Trimming pared 10 bases from V and 2 bases from J, leaving 21 bases between. Germline CDR1 MNHNY, CDR2 SVGAGI (reference sequence). CDR3 protein: CATVISQSGTYEQYV. Written as DNA, the CDR3 is TGTGCCACGGTAATCTCGCAAAGCGGAACCTACGAGCAGTACGTC.

There are a few counts of this clone. For the CDR3, the DNA is TGTGCCAGCAGTAAACGGGAGACTAAGGAAGCTTTCTTT. Its translation is CASSKRETKEAFF. V usage is TRBV28 and J usage is TRBJ1-1; D remains ambiguous. Germline loops: CDR1 MDHEN, CDR2 SYDVKM. The CDR3 spans 13 residues. The V and J ends lost 5 bases and 8 bases respectively, with 15 bases between them.

The genes are TRBV4-2 and TRBJ2-1; weak D call: TRBD1 (6 bases). The CDR3 extends over 19 amino acids. Trimming shortened V by 3 bases and J by 12 bases, and 33 bases separated the two germline ends. CDR1 is LGHNA, CDR2 YNFKEQ, per germline. The CDR3 spells CASSHALTTGTSVEGGQFF. CDR3 nucleotide sequence: TGTGCCAGCAGCCACGCCCTGACAACCGGGACAAGCGTAGAGGGTGGGCAGTTCTTC.

V gene TRBV6-5 combines with J gene TRBJ2-1; 13 bases map to TRBD2. This CDR3 has 14 residues. V lost 4 bases to trimming and J lost 9 bases; unmatched junction nucleotides: 3. CDR1 is MNHEY, CDR2 SVGAGI, per germline. DNA for the CDR3: TGTGCCAGCAGTTCTCGGACTAGCGGGGGTGAGCAGTTCTTC. Amino acids: CASSSRTSGGEQFF.

This clone was seen a few times. This sequence joins TRBV7-9 and TRBJ1-1; D uncertain. The V end was cut by 5 bases, the J end by 0 bases, with 10 bases between. CDR1 SEHNR and CDR2 FQNEAQ come from the germline V gene (reference sequence). The CDR3 totals 14 residues. CDR3 nucleotides: TGTGCCAGCAGCATGCAGGCTATGAACACTGAAGCTTTCTTT. Protein sequence: CASSMQAMNTEAFF.

This rearrangement joins TRBV5-6 to TRBJ2-1, with TRBD2 matching 14 bases. Trimming removed 2 bases from V and 5 bases from J; junction bases left unmatched: 3. The CDR3 runs to 16 residues. The germline CDR1 and CDR2 sequences are SGHDT and YYEEEE. CDR3 sequence: CASSFKGLAGDNEQFF. Here the CDR3 DNA reads TGTGCCAGCAGCTTCAAGGGACTAGCGGGGGACAATGAGCAGTTCTTC.

V usage is TRBV15 and J usage is TRBJ2-7, with 9 bases that match TRBD1. Germline assignment: CDR1 LNHNV and CDR2 YYDKDF (reference sequence). V was pared by 1 base and J by 5 bases, with 6 bases of the junction left unmatched. CDR3 length: 15 amino acids. CDR3 region: CATSRVGTGRHEQYF. The CDR3 region has the DNA TGTGCCACCAGCAGAGTGGGGACAGGGCGGCACGAGCAGTACTTC.

This rearrangement joins TRBV30 to TRBJ1-2; no firm D call. The CDR3 covers 12 residues. Germline assignment: CDR1 GTSNPN and CDR2 SVGIG (reference sequence). V was clipped by 6 bases and J by 2 bases, with 10 bases between them. CDR3 protein: CACLLPNYGYTF. CDR3 nucleotides: TGTGCCTGTCTACTCCCGAACTATGGCTACACCTTC.

On this clone: The identical CDR3 is also encoded by other nucleotide sequences in the sample. The chain is built from TRBV6-5 and TRBJ2-5, with D unresolved. Trimming pared 10 bases from V and 4 bases from J, leaving 16 bases between. The germline CDR1 and CDR2 sequences are MNHEY and SVGAGI. CDR3 length: 13 amino acids. The DNA of the CDR3 is TGTGCCACGGCCGGGTCTTCGGGAGAGACCCAGTACTTC. Its translation is CATAGSSGETQYF.

J is TRBJ2-5 and V is TRBV7-6; D is uncertain. The J call is doubtful: the DNA matches TRBJ2-7 better. CDR3 size: 12 residues. In germline, CDR1 is SGHVS, CDR2 FNYEAQ. CDR3 nucleotide sequence: TGTGCCAGCAGCTTCGGATACTACGAGCAGTACTTC. The encoded protein is CASSFGYYEQYF.

The chain is built from TRBV9 and TRBJ2-3; D is ambiguous. The germline V gene has CDR1 SGDLS and CDR2 YYNGEE. The length of the CDR3 is 15 residues. Trimming removed 8 bases at V and 0 bases at J, with 16 bases between. CDR3 DNA: TGTGCCAGTACCCTAGACGTAGCTAGCACAGATACGCAGTATTTT. Amino acids: CASTLDVASTDTQYF.

V gene TRBV19 combines with J gene TRBJ1-2, with D possibly matching TRBD1 (5 bases). CDR3 length equals 13 residues. Per the germline V gene, CDR1 is LNHDA and CDR2 is SQIVND (reference sequence). The V end was cut by 8 bases, the J end by 2 bases, with 12 bases between. This CDR3 is CASARQGNYGYTF. The CDR3 DNA sequence: TGTGCCAGTGCACGGCAGGGAAACTATGGCTACACCTTC.

The V call is TRBV4-1, the J call TRBJ2-3; 7 positions match TRBD1. This CDR3 comprises 17 residues. The junction had 14 bases not matched to a gene; V was cut back by 4 bases and J by 4 bases. Per germline, CDR1 MGHRA and CDR2 YSYEKL. CDR3 sequence reads: CASSRLQTGQGADTQYF. Written as DNA, the CDR3 is TGCGCCAGCAGCCGCCTACAGACAGGGCAAGGAGCAGATACGCAGTATTTT.

This clone was seen a single time. The V call is TRBV4-3, the J call TRBJ2-5; weak D call: TRBD2 (6 bases). The CDR3 runs 14 residues. Trimming pared 3 bases from V and 0 bases from J, leaving 8 bases between. Germline loops: CDR1 LGHNA, CDR2 YSLEER. CDR3 protein: CASSQGLNQETQYF. Here the CDR3 DNA reads TGCGCCAGCAGCCAGGGACTCAACCAAGAGACCCAGTACTTC.